This T cell receptor (beta chain) was retrieved from a study of blood T cell repertoires in COVID-19. Across the study: Sample material is recorded as cDNA or gDNA derived from T cells, B-cell-depleted T cells, or PBMCs.

Germline lookup yields CDR1 SGHRS and CDR2 YFSETQ. The V and J ends lost 4 bases and 4 bases respectively, with 14 bases between them. This CDR3 has 14 residues. In the authors' workflow: Reference gene primer amplification yielded estimated nucleated cell counts. TCRdb's table, derived via immunoSEQ multiplex PCR, lists solely in-frame clones and lacks some. V and J calls and clone size are as listed in that table; D and trimming were resolved from the DNA. In the table there are more than 85,000 clones, roughly 80% of which are singletons. This clonotype was obtained from a woman between 45 and 60 years old with acute or convalescent COVID-19. The chain uses TRBV5-1 and TRBJ1-1; D might be TRBD1 (6 bases). Sequencing was carried out using peripheral blood. This CDR3 is CASSPGEKSTEAFF. The CDR3 coding sequence is TGCGCCAGCAGCCCAGGGGAAAAAAGCACTGAAGCTTTCTTT.